Shown below are 26 T cell receptor delta chains from a single sample sequenced in a study of γδ T cells in repeated Plasmodium falciparum infection. TCRdb re-called the multiplex PCR reads using CATT. The table lists around 82,000 delta-chain clones, more than 1.4% of them singletons. Gammadelta T cells were flow-sorted from PBMC into Vgamma9/Vdelta2+ and Vdelta2-negative populations for bulk analysis. The sample taken for sequencing was gamma-delta T cells from blood. These receptors were collected from a pool of human donors (malaria-infected and uninfected, not separated).

Points on this clone: TCRdb's protein, taken from a much larger clone, differs from this DNA's translation at residue 18, likely owing to a read error; the protein displayed comes from the DNA. CDR3 in amino acids: CALGALSYYYWGKSHTDELIF. The CDR3 DNA is TGTGCTCTTGGGGCCCTTTCCTATTACTACTGGGGGAAATCCCACACCGATGAACTCATCTTT. The gene calls are TRDV1 and TRDJ1; 9 bases align to TRDD3. The J gene was missing in TCRdb and was found by matching the end of the DNA to germline. Looked up from germline, CDR1 is TSWWSYY and CDR2 is QGS. The CDR3 covers 21 residues.

About this clone: Being one base from a much bigger clone, this may be a read error. The same CDR3 also results from other DNA sequences found in this sample. V gene TRDV1 combines with J gene TRDJ1; 8 bases map to TRDD3. Assignment of the J gene here rests on matching the DNA to germline, because TCRdb gives none. Germline V lookup: CDR1 TSWWSYY, CDR2 QGS. This CDR3 has 27 residues. CDR3 sequence: CALAELVFCLLGPPTGGPTLYTDKLIF. In DNA, the CDR3 is TGTGCCCTTGCGGAACTAGTATTTTGTCTCCTAGGCCCCCCAACTGGGGGTCCTACTTTGTACACCGATAAACTCATCTTT.

A note on this clone: TCRdb's listed protein matches a much larger clone and diverges from this DNA's translation at residue 8, likely through a read error; the protein shown comes from the DNA. The chain carries TRDV2 and TRDJ1; TRDD3 matches 9 bases. The J gene, absent from TCRdb, was called here by matching the DNA to germline. Germline V gene sequence: CDR1 GEAIGNYY, CDR2 EKD. Losses at the gene ends were 3 bases for V and 3 bases for J; bases not matched to a gene: 4. The CDR3 sequence is 14 residues long. CDR3 in amino acids: CACDLLGEPDKLIF. The CDR3 bases are TGTGCCTGTGACCTACTGGGGGAGCCCGATAAACTCATCTTT.

This clone was found many times. The chain links TRDV1 to TRDJ1; 11 positions agree with TRDD3. The J gene is not listed in TCRdb, so it was assigned here from a DNA match to germline. The CDR3 contains 16 residues. Germline-derived CDR1 and CDR2 are TSWWSYY and QGS. V lost 7 bases, J lost 3 bases, and 10 bases stayed unmatched. CDR3 region: CALEPALGDNPDKLIF. The DNA of the CDR3 is TGTGCTCTTGAGCCGGCACTGGGGGATAACCCCGATAAACTCATCTTT.

A note on this clone: The protein held in TCRdb is that of a much larger clone and does not match this DNA's translation at residue 3, likely because of a read error; the protein shown is translated from the DNA. The V and J genes are TRDV1 and TRDJ1; D is perhaps TRDD3 (6 bases). The J gene was not available in TCRdb and was assigned here by matching the DNA to germline segments. This CDR3 region has 15 residues. Germline-derived CDR1 and CDR2 are TSWWSYY and QGS. The CDR3 DNA follows: TGTGCCATATCGGTAGGGGATTGGGGCACCGATAAACTCATCTTT. Translated: CAISVGDWGTDKLIF.

A note on this clone: A far larger clone is one nucleotide away, so this likely arose from a read error. This same CDR3 is encoded by further DNA sequences in the sample. V and J are TRDV1 and TRDJ1, with D uncertain. Matching the DNA to germline supplied the J gene, which TCRdb does not give. The CDR3 length is 16 residues. V shed 3 bases and J shed 0 bases, with 14 bases lying between them. Germline V gene data show CDR1 as TSWWSYY and CDR2 as QGS. The CDR3 is CALGDPLTGYTDKLIF. CDR3 sequence (DNA): TGTGCTCTTGGGGACCCATTGACCGGGTACACCGATAAACTCATCTTT.

About this clone: A far larger clone lies a single base away; this is likely a read error. The genes are TRDV1 and TRDJ1; TRDD3 aligns across 10 bases. The J gene, absent from TCRdb, was called here by matching the DNA to germline. Germline V gene sequence: CDR1 TSWWSYY, CDR2 QGS. The CDR3 length is 19 residues. CDR3 DNA: TGTGCTCTCGGGGAACAAAGCGTAATGGGGGATACCCCCCTCGATAAACTCATCTTT. Its protein is CALGEQSVMGDTPLDKLIF.

Many counts were recorded for this clone. Other nucleotide sequences in the sample specify the same CDR3. The chain joins TRDV1 to TRDJ1; TRDD3 matches 10 bases. The J gene, absent from TCRdb, was called here by matching the DNA to germline. The junction had 22 bases not matched to a gene; V was cut back by 1 base and J by 2 bases. Germline lookup yields CDR1 TSWWSYY and CDR2 QGS. The CDR3 runs to 22 residues. CDR3 DNA: TGTGCTCTTGGGGAACCCCCCCCCCTACGGGGGTTACTGGGGGATGAGACCGATAAACTCATCTTT. Translation: CALGEPPPLRGLLGDETDKLIF.

This clone was observed at least ten times. The chain has TRDV2 and TRDJ1; D is undetermined. CDR1 GEAIGNYY and CDR2 EKD come from the germline V gene. V lost 0 bases to trimming and J lost 0 bases, with 19 bases between them. CDR3 length: 18 residues. The CDR3 DNA follows: TGTGCCTGTGACACCATAGGTGTAAGTACTAAGTACACCGATAAACTCATCTTT. Translating it yields CACDTIGVSTKYTDKLIF.

This clone was detected a few times. This likely reflects a read error, since a far larger clone is one base away. Other nucleotide sequences in the sample specify the same CDR3. V gene TRDV3 combines with J gene TRDJ1; 10 bases are a match to TRDD3. Germline matching of the DNA provided the J gene here, since TCRdb leaves it blank. Germline V gene sequence: CDR1 TVYSNPD, CDR2 GDNSRS (reference sequence). Unmatched junction bases numbered 18, after V lost 3 bases and J lost 8 bases. The CDR3 has 16 residues. CDR3 nucleotides: TGTGCCTTGATCCGTCCGACTGGGGGATTTCCGAACAAACTCATCTTT. It encodes CALIRPTGGFPNKLIF.

Comments on this clone: A far larger clone is just one base off, so this is likely a read error. At the DNA level, this CDR3 is encoded by other sequences in the same sample as well. The chain links TRDV1 to TRDJ1; tentative D call: TRDD3 (6 bases). The J gene is not listed in TCRdb, so it was assigned here from a DNA match to germline. Germline V gene lookup returns CDR1 TSWWSYY and CDR2 QGS. The CDR3 sequence is 15 residues long. The CDR3 DNA is TGTGCTCTTGGAGGGATAGGGACCGTAACCGACAAACTCATCTTT. It is translated as CALGGIGTVTDKLIF.

This clone is medium-sized by share. The J gene is TRDJ2, the V gene TRDV2; 10 bases are a match to TRDD3. This CDR3 is built from 14 residues. The junction had 1 base not matched to a gene; V was cut back by 2 bases and J by 5 bases. Germline V gene lookup returns CDR1 GEAIGNYY and CDR2 EKD. CDR3 DNA: TGTGCCTGTGACAAACTGGGGGATACAGCACAACTCTTCTTT. This translates into CACDKLGDTAQLFF.

In its sample, this clone was seen a few times. The TCRdb record carries a much larger clone's protein, which differs from this DNA's translation at residue 15; a read error is the likely cause, and the protein listed here is the DNA translation. The chain uses TRDV2 and TRDJ1, with D possibly being TRDD3 (6 bases). In the absence of a J gene in TCRdb, the DNA was matched to germline to assign it here. CDR3 size: 21 residues. V dropped 0 bases and J dropped 1 base, with 29 bases sitting between them. Germline CDR1 is GEAIGNYY and CDR2 is EKD. The CDR3 DNA reads as TGTGCCTGTGACACCGGAATCTACGCGCTGGGGACTCAGAGGTGCACCGATAAACTCATCTTT. Translation gives CACDTGIYALGTQRCTDKLIF.

This clone was counted a few times. Only one base separates this from a far larger clonotype, so it likely reflects a read error. At the DNA level, this CDR3 is encoded by other sequences in the same sample as well. The chain has TRDV1 and TRDJ1; D may be TRDD2 or TRDD3 (5 bases each). The J gene was not available in TCRdb and was assigned here by matching the DNA to germline segments. Germline loops: CDR1 TSWWSYY, CDR2 QGS. The CDR3 is made up of 14 amino acids. The CDR3 bases are TGCGCTCTTGGGGAACCTTCGTACACCGATAAACTCATCTTT. Translating gives CALGEPSYTDKLIF.

Turning to this clone: A read error likely explains this, since a far larger clone differs by one base. The sample has other DNA sequences that encode this CDR3 too. The rearrangement links TRDV2 to TRDJ1; 13 bases are a match to TRDD3. The J gene was not available in TCRdb and was assigned here by matching the DNA to germline segments. The CDR3 runs 17 residues. Germline V lookup: CDR1 GEAIGNYY, CDR2 EKD. DNA of the CDR3: TGTGCATGTGACTCATTACTGGGGGATACGTACACCGATAAACTCATCTTT. It translates to CACDSLLGDTYTDKLIF.

With regard to this clone: The protein in TCRdb stems from a much larger clone and differs at residue 6 from this DNA's translation, likely a read error; here the protein is translated from the DNA. V is TRDV1 and J is TRDJ1; no clear D gene. No J gene was available from TCRdb, and it was assigned here by a germline match of the DNA. V was pared by 9 bases and J by 0 bases, with 14 bases between. Germline assignment: CDR1 TSWWSYY and CDR2 QGS. This CDR3 is 14 amino acids long. CDR3 in amino acids: CALQWTQYTDKLIF. CDR3 bases: TGTGCTCTCCAGTGGACTCAATACACCGATAAACTCATCTTT.

Comment on this clone: The mismatch at residue 4 between this DNA's translation and the TCRdb protein of a much larger clone likely reflects a read error; the protein shown is translated from the DNA. This chain links TRDV2 with TRDJ3, with 11 bases lining up with TRDD3. No J gene was available from TCRdb, and it was assigned here by a germline match of the DNA. The germline CDR1 and CDR2 sequences are GEAIGNYY and EKD. The trim removed 5 bases at V and 2 bases at J, leaving 10 bases unmatched. This CDR3 contains 19 residues. CDR3 amino acids: CACVTTRLGDTWDTRQMFF. CDR3 coding DNA: TGTGCCTGTGTCACTACTCGACTGGGGGATACCTGGGACACCCGACAGATGTTTTTC.

Comment on this clone: The mismatch at residue 14 between this DNA's translation and the TCRdb protein of a much larger clone likely reflects a read error; the protein shown is translated from the DNA. The chain employs TRDV1 and TRDJ1, with 7 bases lining up with TRDD2. TCRdb lists no J gene, so it was determined here by aligning the DNA to germline. The J segment lost 3 bases and the V segment lost 3 bases, leaving 19 bases of the junction unmatched. Germline V gene data show CDR1 as TSWWSYY and CDR2 as QGS. The CDR3 loop spans 19 amino acids. The CDR3, as DNA: TGTGCTCTTGGGGATAACCTGCCTTCCTCTTTTCAGTTCGCCGATAAACTCATCTTT. Its protein product is CALGDNLPSSFQFADKLIF.

With regard to this clone: A far bigger clonotype differs at one base, so this is likely a read error. Other nucleotide sequences in the sample specify the same CDR3. The J gene is TRDJ1, the V gene TRDV2; TRDD3 matches at 9 bases. Matching the DNA to germline supplied the J gene, which TCRdb does not give. Trimming removed 1 base from V and 2 bases from J; junction bases left unmatched: 22. Germline CDR1 reads GEAIGNYY; CDR2 reads EKD. The CDR3 length is 21 residues. The CDR3 coding sequence is TGTGCCTGTGACACTTTACTAGGGGATACGCATGGCAGGGCCGGAACCGATAAACTCATCTTT. Amino acids: CACDTLLGDTHGRAGTDKLIF.

This clone was picked up a small number of times. The TCRdb protein comes from a much larger clone and disagrees with this DNA's translation at residue 15, likely due to a read error; the protein given here is derived from the DNA. The V call is TRDV1, the J call TRDJ1; D gene unclear. Looked up from germline, CDR1 is TSWWSYY and CDR2 is QGS. This CDR3 is built from 16 residues. The CDR3 DNA reads as TGTGCTCTTGGGGAATTGGGCCGGACAGCCACCGATAAACTCACCTTT. Translating gives CALGELGRTATDKLTF.

The rearrangement links TRDV1 to TRDJ1, with 12 bases matching TRDD3. TCRdb lists no J gene, so it was determined here by aligning the DNA to germline. The CDR3 covers 21 residues. The J segment lost 5 bases and the V segment lost 0 bases, leaving 19 bases of the junction unmatched. Germline values: CDR1 TSWWSYY, CDR2 QGS. CDR3 DNA: TGTGCTCTTGGGGAACTACCTACCCGTACTGGGGGATACCGCATGGGTGATAAACTCATCTTT. Amino acids: CALGELPTRTGGYRMGDKLIF.

This clone was found a few times. The TCRdb protein, from a much larger clone, departs from this DNA's translation at residue 6, likely by read error; the protein shown derives from the DNA. This chain links TRDV2 with TRDJ1, with 7 positions matching TRDD3. TCRdb gives no J gene; it was assigned here by matching the DNA to germline. Trimming cost V 3 bases and J 7 bases; bases outside gene matches: 10. The CDR3 is 14 residues long. Germline CDR1 GEAIGNYY, CDR2 EKD. The CDR3 loop reads CACDEPGDSSKLIF. CDR3 sequence (DNA): TGTGCCTGTGACGAACCGGGGGATTCGAGTAAACTCATCTTT.

On this clone: One base separates it from a far larger clone, so it is likely a read error. Distinct nucleotide sequences in the sample also encode this CDR3. V gene TRDV1 combines with J gene TRDJ1; 13 nucleotides agree with TRDD3. Germline matching of the DNA provided the J gene here, since TCRdb leaves it blank. The CDR3 contains 23 residues. CDR1 TSWWSYY and CDR2 QGS come from the germline V gene. The CDR3 reads CALGSTSLSHRTYTGGYGDKLIF. CDR3 nucleotides: TGTGCCCTTGGGTCGACGTCCTTGTCCCACCGGACGTATACTGGGGGATACGGCGATAAACTCATCTTT.

A note on this clone: A far larger clone is just one base off, so this is likely a read error. The same CDR3 arises from other DNA sequences in this sample as well. Called V gene: TRDV2; the J gene was not called; TRDD3 is taken as the D call from the table, unchecked against the DNA. Per the germline V gene, CDR1 is GEAIGNYY and CDR2 is EKD. This CDR3 is built from 15 residues. CDR3 nucleotides: TGTGCCTGTGACCTACTGGGGGTTCTCACCGATAAACTTATCTTT. Translating gives CACDLLGVLTDKLIF.

This clone was recorded at least ten times. This chain connects TRDV1 to TRDJ1; 9 nucleotides line up with TRDD3. Here the J gene came from matching the DNA to germline, since TCRdb omits it. Germline V lookup: CDR1 TSWWSYY, CDR2 QGS. V shed 2 bases and J 1 base; nucleotides not matched to a gene: 17. This CDR3 comprises 20 residues. The CDR3 loop reads CALGEYGPPFRGILTDKLIF. The CDR3 region has the DNA TGTGCTCTTGGGGAATACGGTCCACCTTTTCGGGGGATACTCACCGATAAACTCATCTTT.

Points on this clone: Translating this DNA gives a protein that differs at residue 8 from the TCRdb one, which belongs to a much larger clone; a read error is likely, and the protein shown is this translation. The chain recombines TRAV38-2/DV8 with TRDJ1, with 12 nucleotides matching TRDD3. CDR1 and CDR2 from the germline V gene are TSESDYY and QEAYKQQN. This CDR3 is built from 24 residues. J lost 0 bases, V lost 0 bases, and 24 bases had no gene match. The CDR3 here is CAYRSGPFYDYWGILKGYTDKLIF. For the CDR3, the DNA is TGTGCTTATAGGAGCGGGCCTTTCTACGACTACTGGGGGATACTGAAGGGGTACACCGATAAACTCATCTTT.